The 32 T cell receptor beta chains below were found in one sample sequenced in a study of T-cell memory formation after mild COVID-19. TCRdb analysed the 5' RACE reads with MiXCR anew, one entry per CDR3 protein. Here the sample spans 400,000 or so distinct CDR3 sequences, around 19% being singletons. Specimen: PBMCs or a T cell subset sorted from them (not recorded which). All receptors come from an adult woman who had mild COVID-19 (a few samples of this study predate the infection). Cell type and time point are not known.

In this sample, this clonotype turned up many times. The rearrangement links TRBV11-2 to TRBJ2-1; a weak D match, TRBD2 (6 bases). The CDR3 extends over 15 amino acids. Per germline, CDR1 SGHAT and CDR2 FQNNGV. Trimming took off 5 bases at V and 0 bases at J, with 11 bases between the two ends. CDR3 sequence (DNA): TGTGCCAGCAGCCGGGGGAGTCTCTCCTACAATGAGCAGTTCTTC. Protein: CASSRGSLSYNEQFF.

This clonotype was counted a few times. The V call is TRBV15, the J call TRBJ1-5; possibly TRBD1 for D (6 bases). CDR1 is LNHNV and CDR2 is YYDKDF in the germline V gene (reference sequence). The ends were cut back, 2 bases at V and 3 bases at J, with 17 bases in the middle. This CDR3 has 17 amino acids. CDR3 sequence: CATSRRGWRDTNQPQHF. In DNA, the CDR3 is TGTGCCACCAGCAGACGGGGTTGGCGGGACACCAATCAGCCCCAGCATTTT.

This rearrangement joins TRBV20-1 to TRBJ1-1; TRBD1 matches 7 bases. The CDR3 is made up of 13 amino acids. CDR1 and CDR2 (germline): DFQATT, SNEGSKA (reference sequence). V was pared by 5 bases and J by 7 bases, with 10 bases of the junction left unmatched. As DNA, the CDR3 is TGCAGTGCTCCCGGGACAGCCAAAGTTGAAGCTTTCTTT. The encoded protein is CSAPGTAKVEAFF.

V gene TRBV7-2 combines with J gene TRBJ2-2; D might be TRBD2 (6 bases). Trimming pared 8 bases from V and 3 bases from J, leaving 22 bases between. The CDR3 sequence is 17 residues long. Per the germline V gene, CDR1 is SGHTA and CDR2 is FQGNSA. The CDR3 nucleotides are TGTGCCAGCGGACAAAGGCCGGGGAGGTCGGACACCGGGGAGCTGTTTTTT. This translates into CASGQRPGRSDTGELFF.

The sample holds a few counts of this clonotype. The V call is TRBV7-9, the J call TRBJ1-1, with a weak D call TRBD1 (5 bases). Looked up from germline, CDR1 is SEHNR and CDR2 is FQNEAQ (reference sequence). The CDR3 loop spans 14 amino acids. Trimming pared 1 base from V and 4 bases from J, leaving 10 bases between. This CDR3 is CASSLGAQGTEAFF. The CDR3, as DNA: TGTGCCAGCAGCTTAGGAGCTCAGGGCACTGAAGCTTTCTTT.

This clonotype has ten or more counts. The J gene is TRBJ2-3, the V gene TRBV7-9; 9 nucleotides match TRBD2. V dropped 3 bases and J dropped 4; count of bases not matched to a gene: 5. CDR3 size: 15 residues. CDR1 and CDR2 (germline): SEHNR, FQNEAQ (reference sequence). The CDR3 region has the DNA TGTGCCAGCAGCTTGGTAGCGGGAGTCGCAGATACGCAGTATTTT. Protein product: CASSLVAGVADTQYF.

In this sample, this clonotype turned up a few times. This chain joins TRBV5-4 and TRBJ1-2; TRBD1 aligns across 9 bases. With 4 bases clipped from V and 4 bases from J, the junction kept 2 bases outside the gene matches. The CDR3 totals 13 residues. Germline V gene lookup returns CDR1 SGHNT and CDR2 YYREEE (reference sequence). This CDR3 reads CASSQGQGYGYTF. As DNA, the CDR3 is TGTGCCAGCAGCCAGGGACAGGGCTATGGCTACACCTTC.

The chain joins TRBV15 to TRBJ2-4, with TRBD1 matching 9 bases. V was clipped by 8 bases and J by 7 bases; unmatched bases: 15. CDR3 size: 16 residues. Germline CDR1 LNHNV, CDR2 YYDKDF (reference sequence). CDR3 nucleotides: TGTGCCACCTCGGGGACAGGGAACGAAAAATTGAACATTCAGTACTTC. Its translation: CATSGTGNEKLNIQYF. The full variable domain, completed using reference TRBV15 and TRBJ2-4, is DAMVIQNPRYQVTQFGKPVTLSCSQTLNHNVMYWYQQKSSQAPKLLFHYYDKDFNNEADTPDNFQSRRPNTSFCFLDIRSPGLGDTAMYLCATSGTGNEKLNIQYFGAGTRLSVL.

In its sample, this clonotype was seen a few times. J is TRBJ2-1 and V is TRBV4-1; the match to TRBD2 covers 10 bases. J lost 9 bases, V lost 0 bases, and 2 bases had no gene match. CDR1 and CDR2 from the germline V gene are MGHRA and YSYEKL. The CDR3 length is 14 residues. CDR3 DNA sequence: TGCGCCAGCAGCCAAGAGGGACTAGCGATTGAGCAGTTCTTC. Protein sequence: CASSQEGLAIEQFF.

The gene calls are TRBV5-5 and TRBJ1-1, with D possibly matching TRBD1 (6 bases). Germline-derived CDR1 and CDR2 are SGHKS and YYEKEE (reference sequence). Trimming shortened V by 1 base and J by 3 bases, and 13 bases separated the two germline ends. The CDR3 contains 15 residues. For the CDR3, the DNA is TGTGCCAGCAGCTTGTTCGGGGGCGAGCACACTGAAGCTTTCTTT. It specifies CASSLFGGEHTEAFF.

Only a few counts were recorded for this clonotype. The V gene is TRBV29-1, the J gene TRBJ2-7; 10 positions agree with TRBD2. Germline assignment: CDR1 SQVTM and CDR2 ANQGSEA. The CDR3 runs 14 residues. The junction had 10 bases not matched to a gene; V was cut back by 5 bases and J by 6 bases. The CDR3 bases are TGCAGCGTTACCTCTAGCGGGAGTAGGTTCGAGCAGTACTTC. This translates into CSVTSSGSRFEQYF.

Many counts were recorded for this clonotype. The V call is TRBV12-3 or TRBV12-4, the J call TRBJ2-5; D is undetermined. V gave up 3 bases and J gave up 2 bases, with 7 bases separating them. The CDR3 sequence is 13 residues long. Written as DNA, the CDR3 is TGTGCCAGCAGTTTGGGCGCGCAAGAGACCCAGTACTTC. Amino acids: CASSLGAQETQYF.

The chain combines TRBV20-1 with TRBJ1-2; the D is unclear. V was trimmed by 4 bases and J by 0 bases, leaving 9 bases between them. The CDR3 has 13 residues. Germline-derived CDR1 and CDR2 are DFQATT and SNEGSKA (reference sequence). The CDR3 region has the DNA TGCAGTGCTACCCGGCCTGCTAACTATGGCTACACCTTC. This translates into CSATRPANYGYTF.

This clonotype has more than one count but fewer than ten. The chain carries TRBV6-5 and TRBJ2-7, with 8 bases lining up with TRBD2. The CDR3 spans 14 residues. Germline V gene data show CDR1 as MNHEY and CDR2 as SVGAGI. V lost 4 bases and J lost 2; bases outside the gene matches: 4. DNA of the CDR3: TGTGCCAGCAGTTGGGGAGCGGGGGCCTACGAGCAGTACTTC. Its translation is CASSWGAGAYEQYF.

This clonotype came up a few times. The chain couples TRBV29-1 to TRBJ1-1, with D hard to call. This CDR3 contains 12 residues. Trimming pared 3 bases from V and 1 base from J, leaving 6 bases between. Germline CDR1 is SQVTM and CDR2 is ANQGSEA. Here the CDR3 reads CSVESPNTEAFF. Here the CDR3 DNA reads TGCAGCGTTGAGTCTCCGAACACTGAAGCTTTCTTT.

The chain's CDR3 is CASSPREGASYEQYF. CDR3 bases: TGCGCCAGCAGCCCCCGTGAGGGGGCTTCCTACGAGCAGTACTTC. This chain links TRBV4-3 with TRBJ2-7, with 7 bases aligning to TRBD1. V lost 4 bases and J lost 1; bases outside the gene matches: 7. This CDR3 has 15 residues. Germline V CDR1 and CDR2: LGHNA, YSLEER.

The chain combines TRBV12-3 or TRBV12-4 with TRBJ2-7, with D possibly matching TRBD1 (5 bases). Trimming stripped 7 bases from V and 5 bases from J, with 15 bases between. The CDR3 spans 13 residues. The CDR3 region is CASKQDGWNEQYF. Written as DNA, the CDR3 is TGTGCCAGCAAACAGGACGGATGGAACGAGCAGTACTTC.

This clonotype came up a few times. The rearrangement links TRBV7-9 to TRBJ2-5, with TRBD2 matching over 7 bases. The J segment lost 3 bases and the V segment lost 7 bases, leaving 8 bases of the junction unmatched. This CDR3 comprises 14 residues. Germline V gene sequence: CDR1 SEHNR, CDR2 FQNEAQ (reference sequence). The CDR3 sequence is CASTTSGTKETQYF. CDR3 sequence (DNA): TGTGCCAGCACCACTTCCGGGACTAAAGAGACCCAGTACTTC. Based on the CDR3 plus reference TRBV7-9 and TRBJ2-5, the full variable domain is DTGVSQNPRHKITKRGQNVTFRCDPISEHNRLYWYRQTLGQGPEFLTYFQNEAQLEKSRLLSDRFSAERPKGSFSTLEIQRTEQGDSAMYLCASTTSGTKETQYFGPGTRLLVL.

This clonotype was counted between two and nine times. The chain uses TRBV29-1 and TRBJ1-1; unclear D gene. V lost 6 bases and J 6 bases, leaving 2 bases between the germline ends. The germline gives CDR1 SQVTM, CDR2 ANQGSEA. This CDR3 has 8 residues. CDR3 sequence (DNA): TGCAGCGTCTCTGAAGCTTTCTTT. It translates to CSVSEAFF.

V usage is TRBV19 and J usage is TRBJ2-1; TRBD2 matches 9 bases. V was clipped by 4 bases and J by 0 bases; unmatched bases: 4. Germline CDR1 reads LNHDA; CDR2 reads SQIVND (reference sequence). This CDR3 spans 16 amino acids. The CDR3 here is CASSRGSGSSYNEQFF. In nucleotides, the CDR3 is TGTGCCAGTAGTAGGGGTAGCGGGAGCTCCTACAATGAGCAGTTCTTC.

This chain connects TRBV7-3 to TRBJ1-1; 7 nucleotides line up with TRBD1. The V gene's germline CDR1 is SGHTA and CDR2 FQGTGA. The trim removed 8 bases at V and 1 base at J, leaving 10 bases unmatched. The CDR3 consists of 15 residues. The CDR3 DNA reads TGTGCCAGCCAAGGGGACAGCCAACAGAACACTGAAGCTTTCTTT. Translating it yields CASQGDSQQNTEAFF.

The chain links TRBV7-9 to TRBJ2-3, with 7 bases matching TRBD2. V lost 3 bases and J lost 3; bases outside the gene matches: 12. Germline V gives CDR1 SEHNR, CDR2 FQNEAQ (reference sequence). The CDR3 spans 17 residues. CDR3 residues: CASSLGRTSPRTDTQYF. CDR3 bases: TGTGCCAGCAGCTTGGGGCGGACTAGTCCTCGGACAGATACGCAGTATTTT.

This clonotype was found a few times. The J gene is TRBJ2-3, the V gene TRBV20-1; no firm D call. Germline assignment: CDR1 DFQATT and CDR2 SNEGSKA (reference sequence). V lost 6 bases, J lost 6 bases, and 7 bases lay in between. This CDR3 has 10 residues. The CDR3 spells CSAKADTQYF. As DNA, the CDR3 is TGCAGTGCCAAGGCCGATACGCAGTATTTT.

The rearrangement joins TRBV7-3 to TRBJ2-1; a weak D match, TRBD2 (6 bases). The CDR3 length is 16 residues. Trimming took off 6 bases at V and 0 bases at J, with 15 bases between the two ends. Germline V gene data show CDR1 as SGHTA and CDR2 as FQGTGA. CDR3 bases: TGTGCCAGCAGTCCGACTAGAGTTGGCTCCTACAATGAGCAGTTCTTC. It codes for CASSPTRVGSYNEQFF.

This clonotype was counted only a few times. V usage is TRBV20-1 and J usage is TRBJ2-3; perhaps TRBD2 as D (5 bases). V lost 3 bases, J lost 0 bases, and 10 bases lay in between. The CDR3 has 14 amino acids. Germline V gene sequence: CDR1 DFQATT, CDR2 SNEGSKA (reference sequence). The CDR3 spells CSASKGGSTDTQYF. The CDR3 coding sequence is TGCAGTGCTAGTAAGGGCGGGAGCACAGATACGCAGTATTTT.

A few counts support this clonotype. The rearrangement uses TRBV6-6 and TRBJ1-5; D unresolved. The V gene's germline CDR1 is MNHNY and CDR2 SVGAGI (reference sequence). V was cut by 2 bases and J by 3 bases, with 14 bases left in between. This CDR3 has 16 amino acids. The CDR3 nucleotides are TGTGCCAGCAGTTACGATAGGGCAGCGACCAATCAGCCCCAGCATTTT. It is translated as CASSYDRAATNQPQHF.

In its sample, this clonotype was seen once. This chain connects TRBV5-1 to TRBJ1-2, with D hard to call. The V gene's germline CDR1 is SGHRS and CDR2 YFSETQ. V dropped 3 bases and J dropped 0 bases, with 15 bases sitting between them. The CDR3 length is 16 residues. The CDR3 spells CASSYSEGKSNYGYTF. The CDR3 DNA is TGCGCCAGCAGCTACTCGGAGGGCAAATCTAACTATGGCTACACCTTC.

The V call is TRBV6-5, the J call TRBJ2-7, with D perhaps given as TRBD1 or TRBD2 (5 bases each). V lost 0 bases and J lost 7, with 10 bases in between. The germline V gene has CDR1 MNHEY and CDR2 SVGAGI. The CDR3 totals 13 residues. CDR3 bases: TGTGCCAGCAGTTACTCGGCAGGGAGAGAGCAGTACTTC. Translated, it gives CASSYSAGREQYF.

This clonotype has just a few counts. In DNA, the CDR3 is TGTGCCAGCAGTCATGGGACTAGCGGGAGGGATACGCAGTATTTT. The encoded protein is CASSHGTSGRDTQYF. This sequence joins TRBV12-3 or TRBV12-4 and TRBJ2-3; 15 bases are shared with TRBD2. The J segment lost 6 bases and the V segment lost 5 bases, leaving 3 bases of the junction unmatched. The CDR3 is 15 amino acids.

This clonotype was picked up a small number of times. This rearrangement joins TRBV4-3 to TRBJ2-3; possible D gene TRBD1, 5 bases. The germline V gene encodes CDR1 LGHNA and CDR2 YSLEER. This CDR3 is 16 amino acids long. With 4 bases removed from V and 1 base from J, the gap between germline ends came to 15 bases. The CDR3 loop is CASSRRGTGGTDTQYF. CDR3 coding DNA: TGCGCCAGCAGCCGTAGGGGCACCGGAGGCACAGATACGCAGTATTTT.

This sequence joins TRBV5-6 and TRBJ2-7; 12 bases map to TRBD2. This CDR3 is built from 16 residues. The junction had 7 bases not matched to a gene; V was cut back by 4 bases and J by 2 bases. CDR1 is SGHDT and CDR2 is YYEEEE in the germline V gene. CDR3 bases: TGTGCCAGCAGCGATAATCTAGCGGGAGGGCCCTACGAGCAGTACTTC. Protein: CASSDNLAGGPYEQYF.

The chain is built from TRBV11-2 and TRBJ2-2; no clear D. The CDR3 extends over 14 amino acids. V was clipped by 4 bases and J by 3 bases, with 9 bases between them. The germline gives CDR1 SGHAT, CDR2 FQNNGV. The CDR3 DNA is TGTGCCAGCAGCTACCCATGGGACACCGGGGAGCTGTTTTTT. Translation: CASSYPWDTGELFF. Drawing the rest from reference TRBV11-2 and TRBJ2-2, the complete variable domain is EAGVAQSPRYKIIEKRQSVAFWCNPISGHATLYWYQQILGQGPKLLIQFQNNGVVDDSQLPKDRFSAERLKGVDSTLKIQPAKLEDSAVYLCASSYPWDTGELFFGEGSRLTVL.